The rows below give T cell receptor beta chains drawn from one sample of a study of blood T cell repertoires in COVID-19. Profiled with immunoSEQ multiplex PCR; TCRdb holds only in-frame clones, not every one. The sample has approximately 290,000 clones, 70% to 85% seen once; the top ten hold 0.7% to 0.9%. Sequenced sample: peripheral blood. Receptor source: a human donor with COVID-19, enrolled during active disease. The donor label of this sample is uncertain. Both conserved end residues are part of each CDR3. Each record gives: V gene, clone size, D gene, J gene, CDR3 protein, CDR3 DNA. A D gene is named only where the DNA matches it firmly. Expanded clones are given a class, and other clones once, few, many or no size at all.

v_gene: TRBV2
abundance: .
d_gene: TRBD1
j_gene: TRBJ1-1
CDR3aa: CASSLDRGTEAFF
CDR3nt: TGTGCCAGCAGTTTAGACAGGGGAACTGAAGCTTTCTTT

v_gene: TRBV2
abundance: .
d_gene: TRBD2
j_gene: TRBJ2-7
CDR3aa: CASSEGLAGGSHEQYF
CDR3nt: TGTGCCAGCAGTGAAGGTCTAGCGGGAGGGTCCCACGAGCAGTACTTC

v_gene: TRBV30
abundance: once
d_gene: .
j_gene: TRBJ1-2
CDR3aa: CAWSLSVNYGYTF
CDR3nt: TGTGCCTGGAGTCTCTCGGTAAACTATGGCTACACCTTC

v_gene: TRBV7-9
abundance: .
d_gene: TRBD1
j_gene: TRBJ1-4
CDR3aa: CASSLDRGHSEKLFF
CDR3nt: TGTGCCAGCAGCTTAGACAGGGGACACTCGGAAAAACTGTTTTTT

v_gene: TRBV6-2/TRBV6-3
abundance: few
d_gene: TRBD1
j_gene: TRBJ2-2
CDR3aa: CASSPLGQESGGELFF
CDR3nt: TGTGCCAGCAGCCCCCTGGGACAGGAATCGGGCGGGGAGCTGTTTTTT

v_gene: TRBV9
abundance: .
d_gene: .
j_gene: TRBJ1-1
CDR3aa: CASSYGSRAEAFF
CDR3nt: TGTGCCAGCAGCTACGGTTCTCGGGCTGAAGCTTTCTTT

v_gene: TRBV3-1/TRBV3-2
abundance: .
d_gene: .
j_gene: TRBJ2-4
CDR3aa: CASSPKIGVNIQYF
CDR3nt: TGTGCCAGCAGCCCGAAGATAGGGGTGAACATTCAGTACTTC

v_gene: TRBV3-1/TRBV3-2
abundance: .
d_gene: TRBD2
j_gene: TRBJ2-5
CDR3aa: CASSPLAGGPREETQYF
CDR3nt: TGTGCCAGCAGCCCTTTAGCGGGAGGGCCTCGCGAAGAGACCCAGTACTTC

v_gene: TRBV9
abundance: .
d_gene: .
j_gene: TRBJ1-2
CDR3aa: CASSPIYREYGYTF
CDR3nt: TGTGCCAGCAGCCCTATATACAGGGAATATGGCTACACCTTC

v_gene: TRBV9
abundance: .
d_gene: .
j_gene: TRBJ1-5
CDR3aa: CASSPDSNQPQHF
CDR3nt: TGTGCCAGCAGTCCCGACTCCAATCAGCCCCAGCATTTT

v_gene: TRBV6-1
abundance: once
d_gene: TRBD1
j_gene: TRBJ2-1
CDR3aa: CASSEPTGGVHNEQFF
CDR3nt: TGTGCCAGCAGTGAGCCTACAGGGGGCGTCCACAATGAGCAGTTCTTC

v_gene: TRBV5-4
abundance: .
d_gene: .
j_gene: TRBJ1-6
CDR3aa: CASSLGGGGLLLSPLHF
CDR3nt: TGTGCCAGCAGCTTGGGTGGGGGAGGGCTTCTTCTCTCACCCCTCCACTTT

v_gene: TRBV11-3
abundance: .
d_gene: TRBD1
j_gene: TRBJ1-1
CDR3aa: CASSLDGTGTTEAFF
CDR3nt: TGTGCCAGCAGCTTAGATGGGACAGGGACAACTGAAGCTTTCTTT

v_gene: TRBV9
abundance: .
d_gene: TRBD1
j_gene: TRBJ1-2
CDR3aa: CASSVGTGLGGYTF
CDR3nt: TGTGCCAGCAGCGTAGGGACAGGGTTAGGGGGCTACACCTTC

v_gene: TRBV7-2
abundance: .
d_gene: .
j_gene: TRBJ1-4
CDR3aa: CASSLTGTGMNEKLFF
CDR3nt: TGTGCCAGCAGCTTAACGGGTACAGGGATGAATGAAAAACTGTTTTTT

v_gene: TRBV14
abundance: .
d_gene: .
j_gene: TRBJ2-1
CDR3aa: CASSPLPLATHEQFF
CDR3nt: TGTGCCAGCAGCCCTCTCCCCCTAGCCACCCATGAGCAGTTCTTC

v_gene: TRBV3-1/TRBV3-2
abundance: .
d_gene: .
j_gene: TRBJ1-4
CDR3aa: CASSQEGLRNEKLFF
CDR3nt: TGTGCCAGCAGCCAAGAGGGACTGCGTAATGAAAAACTGTTTTTT

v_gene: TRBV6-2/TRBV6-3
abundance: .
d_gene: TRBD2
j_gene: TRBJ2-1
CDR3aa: CASSSLAGVGDEQFF
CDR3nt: TGTGCCAGCAGTAGCCTAGCGGGAGTTGGGGATGAGCAGTTCTTC

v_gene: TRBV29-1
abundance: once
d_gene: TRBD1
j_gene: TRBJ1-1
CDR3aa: CSVLPGQGFNTEAFF
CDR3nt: TGCAGCGTCCTACCGGGACAGGGGTTCAACACTGAAGCTTTCTTT

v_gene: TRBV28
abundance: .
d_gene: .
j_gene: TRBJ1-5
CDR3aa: CASSSRVRVQPQHF
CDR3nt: TGTGCCAGCAGTTCGAGGGTACGGGTTCAGCCCCAGCATTTT

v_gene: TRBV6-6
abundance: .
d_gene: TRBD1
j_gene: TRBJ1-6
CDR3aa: CASSTGQDNSPLHF
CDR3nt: TGTGCCAGCAGCACCGGACAGGATAATTCACCCCTCCACTTT

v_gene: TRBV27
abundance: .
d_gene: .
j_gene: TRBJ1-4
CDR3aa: CASSLQGGEKLFF
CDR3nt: TGTGCCAGCAGTTTACAGGGAGGTGAAAAACTGTTTTTT

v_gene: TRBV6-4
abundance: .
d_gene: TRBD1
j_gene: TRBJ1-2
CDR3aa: CASSDWRLQGADYGYTF
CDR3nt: TGTGCCAGCAGTGACTGGAGGCTCCAGGGGGCTGACTATGGCTACACCTTC

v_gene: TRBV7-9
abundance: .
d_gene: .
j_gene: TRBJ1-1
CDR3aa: CASSLGGGPSPEAFF
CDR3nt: TGTGCCAGCAGCTTAGGGGGGGGCCCTTCCCCAGAAGCTTTCTTT

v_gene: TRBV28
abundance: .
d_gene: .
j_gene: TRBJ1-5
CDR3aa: CASDPGGYSNQPQHF
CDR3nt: TGTGCCAGTGATCCCGGGGGTTATAGCAATCAGCCCCAGCATTTT

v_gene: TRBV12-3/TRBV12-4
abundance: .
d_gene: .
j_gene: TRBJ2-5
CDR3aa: CASRPSGVETQYF
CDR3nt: TGTGCCAGCAGGCCCTCAGGGGTAGAGACCCAGTACTTC

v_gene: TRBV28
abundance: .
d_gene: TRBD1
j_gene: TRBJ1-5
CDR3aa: CASRDTGDQEPQHF
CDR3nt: TGTGCCAGCAGAGACACAGGGGATCAGGAGCCCCAGCATTTT

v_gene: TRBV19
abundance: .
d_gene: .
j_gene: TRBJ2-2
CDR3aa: CASSRVNAGELFF
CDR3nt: TGTGCCAGTAGCAGGGTAAACGCCGGGGAGCTGTTTTTT

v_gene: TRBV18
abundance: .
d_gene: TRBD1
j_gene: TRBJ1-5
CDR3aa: CASSPLQGRHQPQHF
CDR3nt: TGTGCCAGCTCGCCACTACAGGGGCGACATCAGCCCCAGCATTTT

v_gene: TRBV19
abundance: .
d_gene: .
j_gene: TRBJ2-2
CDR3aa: CASSIDPYSAYTGELFF
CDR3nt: TGTGCCAGTAGTATAGATCCCTATTCTGCGTACACCGGGGAGCTGTTTTTT

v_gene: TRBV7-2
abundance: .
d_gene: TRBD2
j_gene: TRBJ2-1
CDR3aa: CASSKGLAGVDEQFF
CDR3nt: TGTGCCAGCAGTAAGGGACTAGCGGGAGTGGATGAGCAGTTCTTC

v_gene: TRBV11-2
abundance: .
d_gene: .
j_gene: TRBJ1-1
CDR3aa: CASSPDNMNTEAFF
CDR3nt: TGTGCCAGCAGCCCAGACAATATGAACACTGAAGCTTTCTTT

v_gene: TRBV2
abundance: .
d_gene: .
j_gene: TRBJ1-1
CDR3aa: CASSYRVGTEAFF
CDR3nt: TGTGCCAGCAGTTACAGGGTGGGCACTGAAGCTTTCTTT